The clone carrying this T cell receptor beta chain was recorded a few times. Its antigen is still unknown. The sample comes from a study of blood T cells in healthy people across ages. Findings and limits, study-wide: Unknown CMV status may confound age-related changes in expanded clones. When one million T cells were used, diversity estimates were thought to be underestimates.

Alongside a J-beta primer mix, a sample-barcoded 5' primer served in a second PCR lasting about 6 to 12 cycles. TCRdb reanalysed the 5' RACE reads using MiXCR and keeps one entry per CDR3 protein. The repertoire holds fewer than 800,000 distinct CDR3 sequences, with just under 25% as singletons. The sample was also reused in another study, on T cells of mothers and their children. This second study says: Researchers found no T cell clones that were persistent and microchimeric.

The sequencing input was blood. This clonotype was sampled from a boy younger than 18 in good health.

The CDR3 DNA reads as TGTGCCACCAGTGATCACAGGGAGGCGGACACCGGGGAGCTGTTTTTT. This sequence encodes CATSDHREADTGELFF. The chain joins TRBV24-1 to TRBJ2-2; D assignment may be TRBD1 or TRBD2 (6 bases each). The CDR3 covers 16 residues. Trimming pared 3 bases from V and 3 bases from J, leaving 13 bases between. CDR1 and CDR2 (germline): KGHDR, SFDVKD.